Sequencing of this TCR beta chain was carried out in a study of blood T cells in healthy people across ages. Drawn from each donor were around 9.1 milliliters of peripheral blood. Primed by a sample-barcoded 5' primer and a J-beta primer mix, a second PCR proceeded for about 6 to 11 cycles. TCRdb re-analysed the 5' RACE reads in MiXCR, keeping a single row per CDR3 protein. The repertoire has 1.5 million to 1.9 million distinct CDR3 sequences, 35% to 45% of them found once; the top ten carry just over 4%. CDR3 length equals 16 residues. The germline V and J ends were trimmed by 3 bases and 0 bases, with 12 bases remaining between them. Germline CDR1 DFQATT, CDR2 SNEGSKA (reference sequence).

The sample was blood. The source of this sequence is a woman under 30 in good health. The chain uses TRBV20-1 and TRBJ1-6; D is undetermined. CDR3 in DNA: TGCAGTGCTAGTCCCGTAGTGGGCTCCTATAATTCACCCCTCCACTTT. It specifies CSASPVVGSYNSPLHF.